These 24 T cell receptor beta chains were all obtained from the same sample, sequenced in a study of blood T cell repertoires in COVID-19. The table came from immunoSEQ multiplex PCR; TCRdb's copy has only in-frame clones and leaves some out. The sample carries about 330,000 clones, roughly 87% recorded once. The sample consisted of peripheral blood. The origin of the receptors is a man in his thirties or forties with COVID-19, enrolled during active disease.

The chain combines TRBV10-3 with TRBJ2-6; D gene unclear. The V and J ends lost 8 bases and 0 bases respectively, with 14 bases between them. Germline V gives CDR1 ENHRY, CDR2 SYGVKD. The length of the CDR3 is 16 residues. CDR3 sequence reads: CAISRTSPSGANVLTF. The DNA for the CDR3 is TGTGCCATCTCAAGAACTTCACCCTCTGGGGCCAACGTCCTGACTTTC.

V and J are TRBV7-7 and TRBJ2-1; 9 nucleotides agree with TRBD1. Germline CDR1 is SSHAT and CDR2 is FNYEAQ (reference sequence). The CDR3 loop spans 14 amino acids. V trimming: 5 bases; J trimming: 6 bases; junction bases outside the gene matches: 5. The CDR3 bases are TGTGCCAGCAGCCCGGGACAGGGTCTCAATGAGCAGTTCTTC. Amino acids: CASSPGQGLNEQFF.

The chain couples TRBV27 to TRBJ1-1, with 9 bases identical to TRBD1. V lost 1 base to trimming and J lost 3 bases; unmatched junction nucleotides: 6. This CDR3 region has 16 residues. Germline assignment: CDR1 MNHEY and CDR2 SMNVEV (reference sequence). The CDR3, as DNA: TGTGCCAGCAGTTTATGGACAGGGGTTCCGCACACTGAAGCTTTCTTT. This encodes CASSLWTGVPHTEAFF.

This clone was seen once. This chain joins TRBV5-1 and TRBJ1-5; 8 nucleotides align to TRBD1. V lost 4 bases to trimming and J lost 1 base; unmatched junction nucleotides: 4. The CDR3 runs to 15 residues. Germline loops: CDR1 SGHRS, CDR2 YFSETQ. CDR3 in amino acids: CASSPRTGSNQPQHF. The CDR3 DNA reads TGCGCCAGCAGCCCCCGGACAGGGAGCAATCAGCCCCAGCATTTT.

The chain recombines TRBV7-2 with TRBJ2-3; D remains unclear. Per the germline V gene, CDR1 is SGHTA and CDR2 is FQGNSA. V was pared by 6 bases and J by 9 bases, with 13 bases between. CDR3 length equals 12 residues. The CDR3 nucleotides read TGTGCCAGCAGTTACGCCACGGAGACGCAGTATTTT. Its protein product is CASSYATETQYF.

J is TRBJ2-1 and V is TRBV6-2 or TRBV6-3, with D possibly matching TRBD1 (5 bases). The CDR3 totals 13 residues. Germline assignment: CDR1 MNHEY and CDR2 SVGEGT. The germline V and J ends were trimmed by 2 bases and 5 bases, with 7 bases remaining between them. DNA for the CDR3: TGTGCCAGCAGTTACCAGGGCAACAATGAGCAGTTCTTC. It is translated as CASSYQGNNEQFF.

The chain couples TRBV5-4 to TRBJ2-7; tentative D call: TRBD2 (7 bases). The CDR3 loop spans 16 amino acids. The V end lost 4 bases, the J end lost 2 bases, and 19 bases lay between the germline ends. Germline CDR1 SGHNT, CDR2 YYREEE (reference sequence). The chain's CDR3 is CASSPSGGAGTYEQYF. The DNA of the CDR3 is TGTGCCAGCAGCCCTTCGGGGGGCGCAGGGACCTACGAGCAGTACTTC.

The CDR3: CASSLSPWGSGGRNEQYF. In DNA form, the CDR3 reads TGTGCCAGCAGTTTATCTCCCTGGGGGAGCGGGGGTCGCAACGAGCAGTACTTC. The genes are TRBV27 and TRBJ2-7, with 8 bases fitting TRBD2. V gave up 0 bases and J gave up 5 bases; unmatched junction bases: 15. Germline loops: CDR1 MNHEY, CDR2 SMNVEV (reference sequence). This CDR3 contains 18 residues.

The rearrangement uses TRBV28 and TRBJ2-7; 8 positions agree with TRBD1. The CDR3 contains 14 residues. The V and J ends lost 7 bases and 2 bases, in that order; junction bases with no gene match: 7. CDR1 and CDR2 (germline): MDHEN, SYDVKM. The DNA of the CDR3 is TGTGCCAGCAAGGGACAGGTCCCGACCTACGAGCAGTACTTC. Its translation: CASKGQVPTYEQYF. Full variable domain (rest looked up from reference TRBV28 and TRBJ2-7): DVKVTQSSRYLVKRTGEKVFLECVQDMDHENMFWYRQDPGLGLRLIYFSYDVKMKEKGDIPEGYSVSREKKERFSLILESASTNQTSMYLCASKGQVPTYEQYFGPGTRLTVT.

Only one count was recorded for this clone. This chain connects TRBV5-6 to TRBJ1-1, with no clear D. Germline V lookup: CDR1 SGHDT, CDR2 YYEEEE. Trimming left V 2 bases short and J 4 bases short, with 9 bases between. CDR3 length equals 13 residues. The CDR3 protein is CASSLGSGTEAFF. CDR3 sequence (DNA): TGTGCCAGCAGCTTAGGGAGTGGCACTGAAGCTTTCTTT.

V usage is TRBV12-5 and J usage is TRBJ1-1; 9 positions match TRBD1. After removal of 5 bases from V and 0 bases from J, the junction contained 7 bases not matched to a gene. Germline lookup yields CDR1 LGHNT and CDR2 FRNRAP. The CDR3 extends over 16 amino acids. The CDR3 region has the DNA TGTGCTAGTGGTATTGGACAGGGGAAGATGAACACTGAAGCTTTCTTT. It is translated as CASGIGQGKMNTEAFF.

The chain is built from TRBV5-1 and TRBJ1-4; TRBD1 agrees at 8 bases. The CDR3 has 14 amino acids. Germline CDR1 is SGHRS and CDR2 is YFSETQ. The J segment lost 7 bases and the V segment lost 2 bases, leaving 4 bases of the junction unmatched. In nucleotides, the CDR3 is TGCGCCAGCAGCTTTGACAGGGGCGGTGAAAAACTGTTTTTT. It codes for CASSFDRGGEKLFF.

Only one count was recorded for this clone. V gene TRBV5-6 combines with J gene TRBJ1-4, with a possible D match to TRBD1 (5 bases). Germline values: CDR1 SGHDT, CDR2 YYEEEE. The CDR3 loop spans 14 amino acids. Trimming took 2 bases from V and 6 from J, leaving 11 bases between them. CDR3 residues: CASSFNGGDEKLFF. CDR3 sequence (DNA): TGTGCCAGCAGCTTTAATGGGGGGGATGAAAAACTGTTTTTT.

The chain links TRBV15 to TRBJ1-4, with D maybe TRBD1 (6 bases). Germline CDR1 and CDR2: LNHNV and YYDKDF (reference sequence). The CDR3 runs to 15 residues. Trimming cost V 1 base and J 8 bases, with 14 bases left between them. The CDR3 DNA reads TGTGCCACCAGCAGAGTGGGGGGGGCTGGAGAAAAACTGTTTTTT. Protein sequence: CATSRVGGAGEKLFF.

The J gene is TRBJ1-6, the V gene TRBV12-3 or TRBV12-4, with D tentatively TRBD1 (5 bases). There are 13 residues in the CDR3. V lost 6 bases and J 9 bases, leaving 12 bases between the germline ends. CDR3 in amino acids: CASSPQGSSPLHF. The CDR3 DNA reads as TGTGCCAGCAGCCCCCAGGGTTCTTCACCCCTCCACTTT.

The gene calls are TRBV6-5 and TRBJ1-2, with 12 bases that match TRBD1. The CDR3 is made up of 16 amino acids. Germline values: CDR1 MNHEY, CDR2 SVGAGI. Trimming at V came to 3 bases and at J to 4 bases, leaving 6 bases not matched to a gene. The CDR3 DNA sequence: TGTGCCAGCAGTTATCGTGGGACAGGGGGCTTCTATGGCTACACCTTC. This codes for CASSYRGTGGFYGYTF.

The CDR3 DNA follows: TGCGCCAGCAGCTTGTTTATATCACTCGAAGCCACCGGGGAGCTGTTTTTT. It encodes CASSLFISLEATGELFF. The chain employs TRBV5-1 and TRBJ2-2; D is unclear. The CDR3 has 17 amino acids. Germline loops: CDR1 SGHRS, CDR2 YFSETQ. Trimming removed 1 base from V and 4 bases from J, with 17 bases in between. Variable domain in full (rest from reference TRBV5-1 and TRBJ2-2): KAGVTQTPRYLIKTRGQQVTLSCSPISGHRSVSWYQQTPGQGLQFLFEYFSETQRNKGNFPGRFSGRQFSNSRSEMNVSTLELGDSALYLCASSLFISLEATGELFFGEGSRLTVL.

CDR3 in DNA: TGTGCCAGCAGCGTACGGGACAGCTTTAATTCACCCCTCCACTTT. Its translation is CASSVRDSFNSPLHF. The V and J genes are TRBV9 and TRBJ1-6; 7 nucleotides agree with TRBD1. The CDR3 totals 15 residues. Trimming removed 1 base from V and 6 bases from J; junction bases left unmatched: 4. Germline values: CDR1 SGDLS, CDR2 YYNGEE.

This chain links TRBV3-1 (or the pseudogene TRBV3-2) with TRBJ2-7; TRBD2 aligns across 7 bases. CDR1 is LGHDT, CDR2 YNNKEL, per germline (reference sequence). The CDR3 covers 15 residues. V dropped 4 bases and J dropped 2; count of bases not matched to a gene: 8. The chain's CDR3 is CASSPRWSGAYEQYF. CDR3 sequence (DNA): TGTGCCAGCAGCCCCCGGTGGAGCGGGGCCTACGAGCAGTACTTC.

The chain links TRBV19 to TRBJ1-1; 8 bases match TRBD1. CDR3 length: 17 residues. The germline CDR1 and CDR2 sequences are LNHDA and SQIVND (reference sequence). Trimming took 1 base from V and 0 from J; bases not matched to a gene: 7. The CDR3 reads CASSIGGQGVMNTEAFF. DNA for the CDR3: TGTGCCAGTAGTATAGGAGGACAGGGCGTAATGAACACTGAAGCTTTCTTT. The full variable domain, in which reference TRBV19 and TRBJ1-1 provide the parts outside the CDR3, is DGGITQSPKYLFRKEGQNVTLSCEQNLNHDAMYWYRQDPGQGLRLIYYSQIVNDFQKGDIAEGYSVSREKKESFPLTVTSAQKNPTAFYLCASSIGGQGVMNTEAFFGQGTRLTVV.

The CDR3 nucleotides are TGTGCCAGCAGCGTAGAAGGGGGGACAGGGGCTAATTTGGAGGACACACCGCAAGAGACCCAGTACTTC. This encodes CASSVEGGTGANLEDTPQETQYF. This rearrangement joins TRBV9 to TRBJ2-5; TRBD1 agrees at 10 bases. The junction had 25 bases not matched to a gene; V was cut back by 0 bases and J by 2 bases. The CDR3 sequence is 23 residues long. The germline V gene encodes CDR1 SGDLS and CDR2 YYNGEE.

Concerning this clone itself: Within the sample, other DNA sequences also encode this same CDR3. The J gene is TRBJ2-2, the V gene TRBV11-2; D unclear. CDR1 and CDR2 from the germline V gene are SGHAT and FQNNGV. This CDR3 is 13 amino acids long. Trimming cost V 2 bases and J 1 base, with 2 bases left between them. This CDR3 reads CASSLLNTGELFF. CDR3 DNA: TGTGCCAGCAGCTTACTGAACACCGGGGAGCTGTTTTTT.

The chain uses TRBV6-2 or TRBV6-3 and TRBJ2-1; TRBD2 agrees at 7 bases. This CDR3 spans 17 amino acids. Germline V lookup: CDR1 MNHEY, CDR2 SVGEGT. J was trimmed by 8 bases and V by 5 bases; bases with no gene match: 18. Here the CDR3 reads CASSPILLAVEGHEQFF. In nucleotides, the CDR3 is TGTGCCAGCAGTCCGATCCTCCTAGCGGTCGAGGGCCATGAGCAGTTCTTC.

The chain is built from TRBV28 and TRBJ1-5; weak D call: TRBD1 (6 bases). V lost 2 bases and J 7 bases, leaving 18 bases between the germline ends. The CDR3 has 16 amino acids. Germline V CDR1 and CDR2: MDHEN, SYDVKM. The chain's CDR3 is CASSLGGGIVTQPQHF. CDR3 DNA sequence: TGTGCCAGCAGTTTAGGTGGGGGCATCGTCACGCAGCCCCAGCATTTT.